These 2 T cell receptor beta chains were sequenced from one sample in a study of blood T cell repertoires in COVID-19. Profiling relied on immunoSEQ multiplex PCR, and the TCRdb table lists in-frame clones only, not all of them. The sample consists of some 130,000 clones, more than 80% of them appearing once. Sequences were obtained from PBMCs or T cells enriched from blood (not recorded which). The receptor set was obtained from a man aged 50-59 years who had recovered from COVID-19.

The J gene is TRBJ1-1, the V gene TRBV12-3 or TRBV12-4; possibly TRBD1 for D (6 bases). The V and J ends lost 6 bases and 13 bases respectively, with 18 bases between them. This CDR3 has 12 amino acids. Here the CDR3 reads CASSRDKWLYFF. As DNA, the CDR3 is TGTGCCAGCAGCCGGGACAAATGGTTGTATTTCTTT.

The chain recombines TRBV7-2 with TRBJ1-3, with a tentative D call TRBD1 (6 bases). Trimming removed 1 base from V and 2 bases from J, with 9 bases in between. CDR3 length: 15 amino acids. CDR1 is SGHTA, CDR2 FQGNSA, per germline. The CDR3 sequence: CASSLVWGPGNTIYF. The DNA for the CDR3 is TGTGCCAGCAGCTTAGTGTGGGGGCCTGGAAACACCATATATTTT.